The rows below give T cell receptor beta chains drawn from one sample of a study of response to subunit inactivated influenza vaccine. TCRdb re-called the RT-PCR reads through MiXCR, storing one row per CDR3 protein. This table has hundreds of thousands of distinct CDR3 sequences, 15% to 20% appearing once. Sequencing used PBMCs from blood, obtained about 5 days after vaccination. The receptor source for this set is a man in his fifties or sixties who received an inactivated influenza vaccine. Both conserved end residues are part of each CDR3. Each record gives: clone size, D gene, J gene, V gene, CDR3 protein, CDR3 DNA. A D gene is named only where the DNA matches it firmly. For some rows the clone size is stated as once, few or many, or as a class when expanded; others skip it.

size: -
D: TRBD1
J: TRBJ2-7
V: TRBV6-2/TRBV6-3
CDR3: CASSHPGQTYEQYF
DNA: TGTGCCAGCAGTCACCCGGGACAGACCTACGAGCAGTACTTC

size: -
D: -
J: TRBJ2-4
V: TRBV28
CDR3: CASSPATGGVAKNIQYF
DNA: TGTGCCAGCAGTCCCGCAACAGGGGGGGTTGCCAAAAACATTCAGTACTTC

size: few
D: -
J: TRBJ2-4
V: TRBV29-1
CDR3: CSVEDGAKNIQYF
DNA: TGCAGCGTTGAAGACGGGGCCAAAAACATTCAGTACTTC

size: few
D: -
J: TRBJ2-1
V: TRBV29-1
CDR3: CSVGYGSPNEQFF
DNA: TGCAGCGTTGGGTATGGGTCTCCTAATGAGCAGTTCTTC

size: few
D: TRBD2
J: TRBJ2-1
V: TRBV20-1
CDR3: CSARDSGAGAYNEQFF
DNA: TGCAGTGCTAGAGATAGTGGAGCGGGGGCCTACAATGAGCAGTTCTTC

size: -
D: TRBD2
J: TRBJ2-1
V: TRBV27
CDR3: CASRVVGSGGAYEQFF
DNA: TGTGCCAGCAGGGTGGTAGGTAGCGGGGGGGCCTATGAGCAGTTCTTC

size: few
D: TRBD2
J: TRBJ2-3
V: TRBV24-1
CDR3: CATGHGLAGAIDTQYF
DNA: TGTGCCACCGGCCACGGACTAGCGGGAGCTATAGATACGCAGTATTTT

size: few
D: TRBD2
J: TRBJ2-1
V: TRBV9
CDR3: CASSASGESSYNEQFF
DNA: TGTGCCAGCAGCGCCAGCGGGGAGAGCTCCTACAATGAGCAGTTCTTC

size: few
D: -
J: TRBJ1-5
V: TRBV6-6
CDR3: CASSSSVQPQHF
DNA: TGTGCCAGCAGTTCCTCGGTTCAGCCCCAGCATTTT

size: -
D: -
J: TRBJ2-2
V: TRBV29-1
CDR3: CSGQTALTGELFF
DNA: TGCAGCGGCCAAACGGCACTTACCGGGGAGCTGTTTTTT

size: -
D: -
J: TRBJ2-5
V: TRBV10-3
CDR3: CAISDLGETQYF
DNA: TGTGCCATCAGTGATTTGGGGGAGACCCAGTACTTC

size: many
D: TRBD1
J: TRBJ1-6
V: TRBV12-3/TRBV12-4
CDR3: CATRGAGGYNSPLHF
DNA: TGTGCCACCCGAGGGGCAGGGGGCTATAATTCACCCCTCCACTTT

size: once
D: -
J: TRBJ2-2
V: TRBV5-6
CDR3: CASSFQTGGSTGELFF
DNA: TGTGCCAGCAGCTTTCAAACCGGAGGGTCCACCGGGGAGCTGTTTTTT

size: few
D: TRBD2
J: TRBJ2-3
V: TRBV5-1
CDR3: CASSASLAGGTDTQYF
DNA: TGCGCCAGCAGCGCGTCACTAGCGGGAGGGACAGATACGCAGTATTTT

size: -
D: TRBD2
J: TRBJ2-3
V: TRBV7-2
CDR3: CASSLSSGRATDTQYF
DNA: TGTGCCAGCAGCTTATCTAGCGGGAGGGCCACAGATACGCAGTATTTT

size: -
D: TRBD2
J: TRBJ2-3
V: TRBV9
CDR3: CASSGQGLAGVPDTQYF
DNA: TGTGCCAGCAGCGGCCAAGGACTAGCGGGAGTCCCAGATACGCAGTATTTT

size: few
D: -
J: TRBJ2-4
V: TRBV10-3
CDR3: CAISDFSGLAKNIQYF
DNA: TGTGCCATCAGTGATTTTTCGGGTTTGGCCAAAAACATTCAGTACTTC

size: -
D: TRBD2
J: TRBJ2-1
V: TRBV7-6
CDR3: CASSFQGLAEEQFF
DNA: TGTGCCAGCAGCTTCCAGGGACTAGCGGAAGAGCAGTTCTTC

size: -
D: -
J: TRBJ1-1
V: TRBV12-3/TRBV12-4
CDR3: CASSLYRGVTEAFF
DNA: TGTGCCAGCAGTTTGTACCGAGGAGTCACTGAAGCTTTCTTT

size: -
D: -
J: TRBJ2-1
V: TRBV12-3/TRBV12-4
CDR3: CASSTGPEQFF
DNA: TGTGCCAGCAGTACAGGGCCTGAGCAGTTCTTC

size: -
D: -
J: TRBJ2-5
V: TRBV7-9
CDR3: CASSSMGDRETQYF
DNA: TGTGCCAGCAGCTCCATGGGGGATAGGGAGACCCAGTACTTC

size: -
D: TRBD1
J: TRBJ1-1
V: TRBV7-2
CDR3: CASSPRRGRAEAFF
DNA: TGTGCCAGCAGCCCCCGGAGGGGGCGCGCTGAAGCTTTCTTT

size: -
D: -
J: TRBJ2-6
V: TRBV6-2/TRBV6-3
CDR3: CASSSRSPGANVLTF
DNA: TGTGCCAGCAGTTCCCGGTCCCCTGGGGCCAACGTCCTGACTTTC

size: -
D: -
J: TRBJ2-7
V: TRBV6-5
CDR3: CASSYADNSYEQYF
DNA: TGTGCCAGCAGTTACGCGGATAACTCCTACGAGCAGTACTTC

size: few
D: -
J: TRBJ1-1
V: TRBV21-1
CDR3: CASSTRQANEAFF
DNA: TGTGCCAGCAGCACGAGACAGGCGAATGAAGCTTTCTTT

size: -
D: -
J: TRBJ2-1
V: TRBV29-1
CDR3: CSVVPQGRFNEQFF
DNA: TGCAGCGTTGTCCCGCAGGGGAGGTTCAATGAGCAGTTCTTC

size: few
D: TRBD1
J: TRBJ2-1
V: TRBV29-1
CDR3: CSVDLFAGQVSDEQFF
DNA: TGCAGCGTTGATCTCTTTGCTGGACAGGTGAGCGATGAGCAGTTCTTC

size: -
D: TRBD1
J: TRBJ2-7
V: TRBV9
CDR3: CASSSTGQSYEQYF
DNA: TGTGCCAGCAGCTCCACGGGACAGTCCTACGAGCAGTACTTC

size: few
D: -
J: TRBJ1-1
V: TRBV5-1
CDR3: CASSLGSATEAFF
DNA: TGCGCCAGCAGCTTAGGCTCGGCCACTGAAGCTTTCTTT

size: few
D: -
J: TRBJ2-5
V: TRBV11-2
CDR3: CASSSIQGFETQYF
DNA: TGTGCCAGCAGCTCTATTCAGGGTTTCGAGACCCAGTACTTC

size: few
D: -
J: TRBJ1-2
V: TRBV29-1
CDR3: CSVEGPATNYGYTF
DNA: TGCAGCGTTGAAGGTCCCGCTACTAACTATGGCTACACCTTC

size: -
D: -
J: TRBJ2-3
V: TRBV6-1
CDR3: CASNGPADLTAADTQYF
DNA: TGTGCCAGCAATGGACCGGCAGACCTTACCGCCGCAGATACGCAGTATTTT

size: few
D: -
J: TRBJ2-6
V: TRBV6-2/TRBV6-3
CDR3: CARLGPGFPGANVLTF
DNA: TGTGCCAGGCTGGGACCAGGTTTTCCTGGGGCCAACGTCCTGACTTTC